This TCR beta chain was sequenced for a study of early T cells in non-severe SARS-CoV-2 infection. Study-level background: Chains were unpaired, as sequencing was done on bulk RNA from unsorted whole blood. Study conclusions and caveats: The VDJdb matching leaned toward anti-spike CD8 responses and overlooked private and CD4 specificities.

Individual cDNA molecules each received unique molecular identifiers attached to them. MiXCR, run by TCRdb on the 5' RACE reads, gives a single entry per CDR3 protein. The sample lists some 77,000 distinct CDR3 sequences, 10% to 15% occurring once. Trimming removed 6 bases at V and 2 bases at J, with 13 bases between. The CDR3 spans 15 residues. As for this clonotype: What it binds is not known.

The sequence derives from an adult who was a healthcare worker with PCR-confirmed SARS-CoV-2 infection or an uninfected control (not recorded which). This chain joins TRBV12-3 or TRBV12-4 and TRBJ1-4, with D hard to call. The sequencing sample was made of whole blood. The CDR3 sequence is CASSSDPRTNEKLFF. The CDR3 DNA follows: TGTGCCAGCAGCTCGGACCCGCGGACTAATGAAAAACTGTTTTTT.